Here is one T cell receptor (beta chain) with its context. What it binds is unknown. The data are from a study of cytomegalovirus exposure and HLA in healthy donors. Study background: The approximately 120 validation repertoires, a later analysis reported, used the same platform as the approximately 670 repertoires from the first cohort. Study-wide results and caveats: Most TCR sequences were seen very rarely across donors, but some public TCRs occurred in many.

The donors were part of the validation cohort, which consisted of roughly 120 subjects and was separate from the first cohort of several hundred subjects. Germline V gives CDR1 MNHEY, CDR2 SVGAGI. CDR3 length: 13 amino acids. The V gene lost 4 bases and the J gene lost 3 bases, with 7 bases spanning the gap. The protocol was immunoSEQ multiplex PCR, while the TCRdb copy is restricted to in-frame clones and leaves out a portion. The sample lists about 300,000 clones, 70% to 90% occurring once. Sequencing input: PBMCs. V and J are TRBV6-5 and TRBJ1-5; D gene unclear. The source is a woman younger than 35 in good health and CMV-seronegative. CDR3 protein: CASSLGVNQPQHF. The CDR3 bases are TGTGCCAGCAGTTTGGGCGTCAATCAGCCCCAGCATTTT.